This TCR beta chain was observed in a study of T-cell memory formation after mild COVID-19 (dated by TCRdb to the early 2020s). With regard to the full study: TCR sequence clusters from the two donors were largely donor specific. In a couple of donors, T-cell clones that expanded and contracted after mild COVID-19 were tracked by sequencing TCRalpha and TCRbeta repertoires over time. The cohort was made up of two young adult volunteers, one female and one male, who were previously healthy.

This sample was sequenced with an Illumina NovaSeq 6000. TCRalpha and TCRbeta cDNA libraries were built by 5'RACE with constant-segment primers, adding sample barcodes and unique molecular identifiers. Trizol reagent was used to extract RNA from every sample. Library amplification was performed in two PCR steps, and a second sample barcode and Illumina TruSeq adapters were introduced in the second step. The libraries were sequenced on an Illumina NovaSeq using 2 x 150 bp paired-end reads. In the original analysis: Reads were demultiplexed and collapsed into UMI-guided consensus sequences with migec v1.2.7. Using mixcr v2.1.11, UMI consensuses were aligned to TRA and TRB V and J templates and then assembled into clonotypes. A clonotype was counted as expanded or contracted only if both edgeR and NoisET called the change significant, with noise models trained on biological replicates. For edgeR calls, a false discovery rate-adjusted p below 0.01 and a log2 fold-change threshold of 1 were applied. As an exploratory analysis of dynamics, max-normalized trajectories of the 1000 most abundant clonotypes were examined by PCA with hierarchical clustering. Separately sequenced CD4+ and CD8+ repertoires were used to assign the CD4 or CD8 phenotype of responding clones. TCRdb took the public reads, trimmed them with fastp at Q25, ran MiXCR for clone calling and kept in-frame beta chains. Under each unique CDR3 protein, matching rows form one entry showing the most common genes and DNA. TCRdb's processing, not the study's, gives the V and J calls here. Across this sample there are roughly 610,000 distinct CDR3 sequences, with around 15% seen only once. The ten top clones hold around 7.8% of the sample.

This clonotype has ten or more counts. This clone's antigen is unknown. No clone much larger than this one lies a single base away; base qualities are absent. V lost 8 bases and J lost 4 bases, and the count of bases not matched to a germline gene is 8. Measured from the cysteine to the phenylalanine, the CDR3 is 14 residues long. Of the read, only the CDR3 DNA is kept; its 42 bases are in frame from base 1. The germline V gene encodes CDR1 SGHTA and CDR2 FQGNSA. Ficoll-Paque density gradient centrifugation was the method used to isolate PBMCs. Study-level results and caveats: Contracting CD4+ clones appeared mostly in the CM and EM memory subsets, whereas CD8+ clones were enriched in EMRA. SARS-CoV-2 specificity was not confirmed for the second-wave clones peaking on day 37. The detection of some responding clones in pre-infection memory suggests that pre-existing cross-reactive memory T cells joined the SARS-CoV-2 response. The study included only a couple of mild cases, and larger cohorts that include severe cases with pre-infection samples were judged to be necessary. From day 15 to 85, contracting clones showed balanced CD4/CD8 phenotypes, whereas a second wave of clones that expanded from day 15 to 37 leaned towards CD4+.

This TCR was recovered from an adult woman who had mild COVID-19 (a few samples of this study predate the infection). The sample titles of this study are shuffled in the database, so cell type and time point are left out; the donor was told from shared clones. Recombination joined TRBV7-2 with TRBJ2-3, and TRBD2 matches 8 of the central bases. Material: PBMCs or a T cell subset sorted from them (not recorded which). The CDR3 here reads CASSSGGGADTQYF. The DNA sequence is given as TGTGCCAGCTCCTCGGGGGGGGGCGCAGATACGCAGTATTTT.